This paragraph covers one T cell receptor beta chain sequence. This receptor's antigen is unknown. Per-base quality was not reported, and no clone a single base away is much larger than it. The sample belongs to a study of blood T cell repertoires in COVID-19 (TCRdb year 2020). General notes on the study: Samples from collaborators originated in the United States, Italy and Spain and spanned both the acute and convalescent phases of COVID-19. The material from the prospective study consisted of cDNA or gDNA derived from T cells, B-cell-depleted T cells, or PBMCs. Deeply sampled blood TCRbeta repertoires from subjects exposed to, actively infected with, or recovered from COVID-19 were included in the dataset. The repertoires were made available in a free public database intended to serve as a resource for research on the immune response to SARS-CoV-2. The samples were drawn from the first 160 participants of the ongoing ImmuneRACE study and from under 1,500 subjects provided by 6 global collaborators. A de-identified subject ID, COVID-19 status, age in years and sex were almost always included in the sample metadata. Where available, HLA class I and class II types were obtained from metadata supplied by the sample provider rather than from assay-based typing.

TCRbeta CDR3 regions were amplified from genomic DNA by means of the immunoSEQ Assay, a bias-controlled multiplex PCR. The paper's data handling went like this. Within the assay, amplification of reference gene primers was used to estimate how many nucleated cells each sample contained. To quantify the absolute abundance of each unique TCRbeta CDR3 rearrangement, sequence reads were collapsed and filtered. For each sample, productive Simpson clonality was calculated as the square root of Simpson's diversity index across productive rearrangements. TCRdb took over this immuneACCESS table, retaining in-frame rearrangements with V and J assigned. Such tables are incomplete; in checked studies, under half of the missing clones stem from an unresolved V gene, and the remainder is unexplained. V and J calls and clone size are those listed in that table; D and trimming were worked out from the DNA. The sample table records under 200,000 clones; around 90% of these occur just once. The ten top clones hold roughly 0.56% of the sample.

Overall study results and their limits: The amount of clinical and demographic metadata varied by source and participant and was provided uncurated.

From a lookup of the germline V gene (reference sequence), CDR1 and CDR2 are SEHNR and FQNEAQ. The CDR3 covers 16 residues, taking in both the cysteine and the phenylalanine. The read is trimmed to its CDR3 DNA, 48 bases read in frame from base 1. V is pared back by 4 bases and J by 2 bases, with 17 bases lying between the germline termini. Collaborating institutions collected whole blood in K2EDTA tubes following their own protocols. Collaborator samples were shipped for TCRbeta analysis as frozen whole blood, isolated PBMCs, or DNA extracted from either sample type. This receptor was identified in a man aged 45-65 years with acute or convalescent COVID-19. The rearranged chain carries TRBV7-9 and TRBJ1-1; the D gene is perhaps TRBD1, on 6 matching bases. Sequenced material: peripheral blood. CDR3 loop: CASSSLQGRGNTEAFF. The nucleotides are TGTGCCAGCAGCTCGCTACAGGGTAGGGGAAACACTGAAGCTTTCTTT.